Here is one TCR beta chain with its context. Via MiXCR, TCRdb re-called the 5' RACE reads, giving one row per CDR3 protein. The sample lists some 240,000 distinct CDR3 sequences; about 8.3% were seen once. Germline V gives CDR1 SEHNR, CDR2 FQNEAQ (reference sequence). Between the trimmed V and J ends, which lost 5 bases and 4 bases, there was a span of 15 bases. There are 14 residues in the CDR3. This entry comes from a study of identical twins. The sample also formed part of further work on yellow fever vaccine responses in identical twins.

The V gene is TRBV7-9, the J gene TRBJ2-7; D might be TRBD1 or TRBD2, each matching 5 bases. The specimen was CD8+ T cells sorted from blood. The TCR originated in a woman under 30 in good health. The CDR3 DNA reads as TGTGCCAGCAGCCCAGCCGGGACGGATTACGAGCAGTACTTC. Amino acids: CASSPAGTDYEQYF.